One and the same sample provided the 32 T cell receptor beta chains below, sequenced in a study of cytomegalovirus exposure and HLA in healthy donors. 60 Vbeta and 13 Jbeta primers were used in PCR. The table came from immunoSEQ multiplex PCR; TCRdb's copy has only in-frame clones and leaves some out. The data contain 180,000 or so clones, around 62% of them singletons. The sequenced sample consisted of PBMCs. These receptors originate from a man aged 40-49 years in good health and CMV-seronegative.

The rearrangement joins TRBV5-6 to TRBJ2-5; 11 bases line up with TRBD2. Trimming cost V 4 bases and J 5 bases; bases outside gene matches: 10. The CDR3 is 16 amino acids. Germline values: CDR1 SGHDT, CDR2 YYEEEE. The CDR3 DNA reads as TGTGCCAGCAGCGGGTTTAGCGGGGGGGCAGAGGAGACCCAGTACTTC. Translating gives CASSGFSGGAEETQYF.

The table lists this clone with a few counts. For the CDR3, the DNA is TGTGCCAGCAGCCCCCCCCCGAGCACAGATACGCAGTATTTT. Its protein product is CASSPPPSTDTQYF. This sequence joins TRBV11-2 and TRBJ2-3; D ambiguous. Germline loops: CDR1 SGHAT, CDR2 FQNNGV. The CDR3 is made up of 14 amino acids. V lost 5 bases, J lost 0 bases, and 9 bases lay in between.

This clone was observed a handful of times. The gene calls are TRBV2 and TRBJ2-5, with 13 bases lining up with TRBD2. V lost 7 bases to trimming and J lost 7 bases; unmatched junction nucleotides: 3. In germline, CDR1 is SNHLY, CDR2 FYNNEI. The CDR3 loop spans 13 amino acids. The CDR3 loop reads CASTRLAGGTQYF. The CDR3 region has the DNA TGTGCCAGCACCCGACTAGCGGGGGGGACCCAGTACTTC.

The chain employs TRBV5-1 and TRBJ2-2; TRBD2 matches 8 bases. Trimming removed 6 bases from V and 5 bases from J; junction bases left unmatched: 0. The CDR3 sequence is 12 residues long. Looked up from germline, CDR1 is SGHRS and CDR2 is YFSETQ. This CDR3 reads CASKRETGELFF. CDR3 nucleotides: TGCGCCAGCAAGCGGGAGACCGGGGAGCTGTTTTTT.

The chain carries TRBV6-6 and TRBJ2-7; perhaps TRBD1 as D (5 bases). The CDR3 spans 12 residues. Germline-derived CDR1 and CDR2 are MNHNY and SVGAGI (reference sequence). V lost 6 bases, J lost 0 bases, and 6 bases lay in between. Written as DNA, the CDR3 is TGTGCCAGCAGCCAGGGCTCCTACGAGCAGTACTTC. Translating gives CASSQGSYEQYF.

Details on this clone: One end of the junction varies from germline; a read error may be responsible. The chain uses TRBV7-7 and TRBJ2-2; 8 bases agree with TRBD2. The CDR3 is made up of 15 amino acids. Germline assignment: CDR1 SSHAT and CDR2 FNYEAQ (reference sequence). Here the CDR3 reads CASSFNSGSTGELFF. CDR3 nucleotide sequence: TGTGCTAGCAGCTTTAACAGCGGGAGCACCGGGGAGCTGTTTTTT.

The DNA of the CDR3 is TGCGCCAGCAGCCTCTACAGGGGCGGCTATGGCTACACCTTC. This codes for CASSLYRGGYGYTF. This chain links TRBV4-3 with TRBJ1-2; 7 bases align to TRBD1. V lost 4 bases and J lost 4; bases outside the gene matches: 6. CDR1 is LGHNA and CDR2 is YSLEER in the germline V gene. The CDR3 sequence is 14 residues long.

The rearrangement links TRBV27 to TRBJ1-2, with a weak D call TRBD1 (6 bases). CDR1 and CDR2 from the germline V gene are MNHEY and SMNVEV (reference sequence). The CDR3 consists of 16 residues. The V gene lost 4 bases and the J gene lost 1 base, with 16 bases spanning the gap. CDR3 nucleotide sequence: TGTGCCAGCAGTTCCGGGGACAAGGTTCGTAACTATGGCTACACCTTC. Its protein product is CASSSGDKVRNYGYTF.

The rearrangement joins TRBV19 to TRBJ2-7; 13 positions agree with TRBD2. V shed 4 bases and J 3 bases; nucleotides not matched to a gene: 9. Germline V lookup: CDR1 LNHDA, CDR2 SQIVND (reference sequence). The CDR3 has 17 amino acids. CDR3 sequence (DNA): TGTGCCAGTAGTACGCAAGGACTAGCGGGAGTGGGCTACGAGCAGTACTTC. It specifies CASSTQGLAGVGYEQYF.

The V and J genes are TRBV19 and TRBJ2-1; 8 nucleotides align to TRBD1. CDR3 length: 11 residues. V lost 9 bases to trimming and J lost 7 bases; unmatched junction nucleotides: 2. Germline V lookup: CDR1 LNHDA, CDR2 SQIVND (reference sequence). The CDR3 here is CASRTGNEQFF. CDR3 sequence (DNA): TGTGCCAGCAGGACAGGGAATGAGCAGTTCTTC. The entire variable domain, with the rest obtained from reference TRBV19 and TRBJ2-1, is as follows: DGGITQSPKYLFRKEGQNVTLSCEQNLNHDAMYWYRQDPGQGLRLIYYSQIVNDFQKGDIAEGYSVSREKKESFPLTVTSAQKNPTAFYLCASRTGNEQFFGPGTRLTVL.

This clone has just one count. The rearrangement uses TRBV6-1 and TRBJ1-1; D is possibly TRBD1 (6 bases). The V and J ends lost 4 bases and 6 bases respectively, with 15 bases between them. The CDR3 extends over 14 amino acids. The V gene's germline CDR1 is MNHNS and CDR2 SASEGT. Here the CDR3 reads CASSVQGGRAEAFF. CDR3 DNA sequence: TGTGCCAGCAGTGTACAGGGCGGGAGGGCTGAAGCTTTCTTT.

The chain couples TRBV10-3 to TRBJ2-1; tentative D call: TRBD2 (9 bases). This CDR3 comprises 15 residues. Trimming cost V 7 bases and J 7 bases, with 20 bases left between them. The germline gives CDR1 ENHRY, CDR2 SYGVKD. The CDR3 reads CAITRGLAGSNEQFF. The CDR3 bases are TGTGCCATCACCAGGGGGCTAGCGGGAAGTAATGAGCAGTTCTTC.

The chain combines TRBV19 with TRBJ1-2; D not certain. Looked up from germline, CDR1 is LNHDA and CDR2 is SQIVND (reference sequence). V was trimmed by 3 bases and J by 6 bases, leaving 5 bases between them. The CDR3 sequence is 11 residues long. The CDR3 nucleotides are TGTGCCAGTAGTATCTTCGATGGCTACACCTTC. This codes for CASSIFDGYTF.

In its sample, this clone was seen a few times. The genes are TRBV13 and TRBJ2-7; TRBD2 matches 8 bases. Germline V gene data show CDR1 as PRHDT and CDR2 as FYEKMQ (reference sequence). The CDR3 is 14 amino acids. The junction had 5 bases not matched to a gene; V was cut back by 3 bases and J by 4 bases. The CDR3 loop reads CASSFRGGRYEQYF. For the CDR3, the DNA is TGTGCCAGCAGCTTTCGGGGGGGCCGGTACGAGCAGTACTTC. Looking up the rest from reference TRBV13 and TRBJ2-7 gives the full variable domain: AAGVIQSPRHLIKEKRETATLKCYPIPRHDTVYWYQQGPGQDPQFLISFYEKMQSDKGSIPDRFSAQQFSDYHSELNMSSLELGDSALYFCASSFRGGRYEQYFGPGTRLTVT.

The chain joins TRBV6-5 to TRBJ1-1, with D possibly being TRBD1 (6 bases). Trimming took 4 bases from V and 0 from J, leaving 12 bases between them. The CDR3 totals 15 residues. Looked up from germline, CDR1 is MNHEY and CDR2 is SVGAGI. The CDR3 DNA sequence: TGTGCCAGCAGTTCCCGACAGGACCTGAACACTGAAGCTTTCTTT. As protein: CASSSRQDLNTEAFF.

The V gene is TRBV7-2, the J gene TRBJ1-2; D remains ambiguous. The CDR3 length is 15 residues. V lost 3 bases and J 8 bases, leaving 19 bases between the germline ends. Germline CDR1 reads SGHTA; CDR2 reads FQGNSA. CDR3 DNA sequence: TGTGCCAGCAGCTTGGACCCGGGATCAAAGAGGGGCTACACCTTC. It is translated as CASSLDPGSKRGYTF. Drawing the rest from reference TRBV7-2 and TRBJ1-2, the complete variable domain is GAGVSQSPSNKVTEKGKDVELRCDPISGHTALYWYRQSLGQGLEFLIYFQGNSAPDKSGLPSDRFSAERTGGSVSTLTIQRTQQEDSAVYLCASSLDPGSKRGYTFGSGTRLTVV.

V usage is TRBV6-5 and J usage is TRBJ1-1, with TRBD1 matching over 9 bases. From germline, CDR1 is MNHEY and CDR2 SVGAGI. After removal of 3 bases from V and 6 bases from J, the junction contained 8 bases not matched to a gene. The CDR3 is made up of 15 amino acids. This CDR3 reads CASSYTGGDFAEAFF. The CDR3 DNA reads TGTGCCAGCAGTTATACAGGGGGCGATTTCGCTGAAGCTTTCTTT.

V usage is TRBV28 and J usage is TRBJ1-5; no reliable D call. In germline, CDR1 is MDHEN, CDR2 SYDVKM. Trimming shortened V by 3 bases and J by 5 bases, and 20 bases separated the two germline ends. This CDR3 is 17 amino acids long. Here the CDR3 reads CASSLGHSMGQYQPQHF. The CDR3 DNA sequence: TGTGCCAGCAGTTTGGGTCACAGTATGGGCCAGTATCAGCCCCAGCATTTT.

V and J are TRBV12-5 and TRBJ1-5; D might be TRBD1 (5 bases). Germline CDR1 is LGHNT and CDR2 is FRNRAP. The CDR3 runs 16 residues. V lost 7 bases and J 0 bases, leaving 16 bases between the germline ends. In nucleotides, the CDR3 is TGTGCTAGTGTTTTTTCCTCAGGGTTTAGCAATCAGCCCCAGCATTTT. Translation gives CASVFSSGFSNQPQHF.

The CDR3 region has the DNA TGCAGCGTGGTAGCGGGGAGCTCCTACGAGCAGTACTTC. As protein: CSVVAGSSYEQYF. V is TRBV29-1 and J is TRBJ2-7; 8 positions match TRBD2. The germline V gene encodes CDR1 SQVTM and CDR2 ANQGSEA. J lost 0 bases, V lost 6 bases, and 4 bases had no gene match. The CDR3 sequence is 13 residues long.

The chain couples TRBV5-1 to TRBJ1-1; 8 bases align to TRBD1. The J segment lost 2 bases and the V segment lost 2 bases, leaving 2 bases of the junction unmatched. The CDR3 runs 14 residues. Looked up from germline, CDR1 is SGHRS and CDR2 is YFSETQ. CDR3 residues: CASSFTGGNTEAFF. The CDR3 DNA is TGCGCCAGCAGCTTCACAGGGGGAAACACTGAAGCTTTCTTT. The whole variable domain, remainder taken from reference TRBV5-1 and TRBJ1-1, is KAGVTQTPRYLIKTRGQQVTLSCSPISGHRSVSWYQQTPGQGLQFLFEYFSETQRNKGNFPGRFSGRQFSNSRSEMNVSTLELGDSALYLCASSFTGGNTEAFFGQGTRLTVV.

The CDR3 protein is CASSPGAGRDKYF. DNA for the CDR3: TGCGCCAGCAGCCCTGGGGCGGGACGAGACAAGTATTTT. The V and J genes are TRBV5-1 and TRBJ2-3; D is possibly TRBD2 (6 bases). CDR3 length: 13 amino acids. V lost 4 bases, J lost 13 bases, and 19 bases lay in between. Germline V gene lookup returns CDR1 SGHRS and CDR2 YFSETQ.

The chain has TRBV5-6 and TRBJ2-5; D gene ambiguous. The better agreement between TRBJ2-7 and the DNA end casts doubt on the J call. Germline V gene lookup returns CDR1 SGHDT and CDR2 YYEEEE. CDR3 length: 11 amino acids. This chain's CDR3 is CASSYNYEQYF. The CDR3 DNA sequence: TGTGCCAGCAGCTATAACTACGAGCAGTACTTC.

The gene calls are TRBV19 and TRBJ2-1; D is possibly TRBD2 (5 bases). This CDR3 region has 16 residues. Germline assignment: CDR1 LNHDA and CDR2 SQIVND (reference sequence). V lost 6 bases to trimming and J lost 4 bases, with 19 bases between them. CDR3 in amino acids: CASRRLDSAGYNEQFF. The CDR3 DNA follows: TGTGCCAGTAGAAGACTCGACTCCGCGGGTTACAATGAGCAGTTCTTC.

The gene calls are TRBV10-3 and TRBJ2-1, with 7 nucleotides matching TRBD2. The CDR3 contains 14 residues. V gave up 9 bases and J gave up 8 bases; unmatched junction bases: 13. CDR1 is ENHRY, CDR2 SYGVKD, per germline. The CDR3 nucleotides are TGTGCCATGAAATCTAGCGGAAGAGGGGATGAGCAGTTCTTC. Translating gives CAMKSSGRGDEQFF.

This clone was counted between two and nine times. This chain uses TRBV7-3 with TRBJ2-2; 7 positions match TRBD2. The germline gives CDR1 SGHTA, CDR2 FQGTGA. The CDR3 totals 15 residues. The trim removed 3 bases at V and 7 bases at J, leaving 8 bases unmatched. The CDR3 region is CASSLGGSKDGELFF. The CDR3 nucleotides read TGTGCCAGCAGCTTGGGCGGGAGTAAGGACGGGGAGCTGTTTTTT.

The chain uses TRBV7-2 and TRBJ2-7; TRBD1 agrees at 11 bases. Germline CDR1 SGHTA, CDR2 FQGNSA. V shed 5 bases, J shed 7 bases, and the junction held 7 bases outside the gene matches. CDR3 length: 14 amino acids. In DNA, the CDR3 is TGTGCCAGCAGCCGGGACAGGGGGTACGGAGAGCAGTACTTC. It codes for CASSRDRGYGEQYF.

As for this clone: Compared with germline, one end of the junction differs, possibly owing to a read error. The V and J genes are TRBV7-9 and TRBJ2-7; 7 bases align to TRBD1. Germline CDR1 and CDR2: SEHNR and FQNEAQ (reference sequence). The CDR3 has 11 residues. The CDR3 region has the DNA TGTGCCGGCAGTGACAGGGACGAGCAGTACTTC. Amino acids: CAGSDRDEQYF.

This chain connects TRBV9 to TRBJ2-3, with TRBD1 matching 8 bases. Looked up from germline, CDR1 is SGDLS and CDR2 is YYNGEE. V dropped 3 bases and J dropped 1; count of bases not matched to a gene: 1. This CDR3 region has 14 residues. The chain's CDR3 is CASSAGGGTDTQYF. The CDR3 coding sequence is TGTGCCAGCAGCGCAGGGGGCGGCACAGATACGCAGTATTTT.

This chain uses TRBV6-5 with TRBJ1-4, with 10 bases that match TRBD1. Germline V lookup: CDR1 MNHEY, CDR2 SVGAGI. The CDR3 contains 14 residues. V was pared by 4 bases and J by 7 bases, with 3 bases of the junction left unmatched. This CDR3 is CASSSGDRGEKLFF. CDR3 coding DNA: TGTGCCAGCAGTTCGGGGGACAGGGGTGAAAAACTGTTTTTT.

The V and J genes are TRBV19 and TRBJ1-2; 7 nucleotides align to TRBD1. The CDR3 length is 13 residues. V lost 11 bases to trimming and J lost 0 bases; unmatched junction nucleotides: 6. In germline, CDR1 is LNHDA, CDR2 SQIVND (reference sequence). CDR3 DNA: TGTGCCCGACGGGACAGTCCTAACTATGGCTACACCTTC. Protein sequence: CARRDSPNYGYTF.

The CDR3 here is CASSHKGETQYF. CDR3 nucleotide sequence: TGCGCCAGCAGCCACAAGGGGGAGACCCAGTACTTC. The rearrangement uses TRBV5-1 and TRBJ2-5, with a weak D call TRBD1 (5 bases). The V gene's germline CDR1 is SGHRS and CDR2 YFSETQ. Trimming left V 4 bases short and J 5 bases short, with 9 bases between. The CDR3 has 12 residues.